These T cell receptor beta chains were read from a single sample in a study of T-cell memory formation after mild COVID-19. TCRdb passed the 5' RACE reads through MiXCR, listing each CDR3 protein once. The sample shows some 100,000 distinct CDR3 sequences, roughly 10% of them seen only once. What was sequenced was PBMCs or a T cell subset sorted from them (not recorded which). All receptors derive from a man between 18 and 35 years old who had mild COVID-19 (a few samples of this study predate the infection). Cell type and time point are not known. Each CDR3 is given with its conserved first and last residue. Each record gives: J gene, clone size, V gene, D gene, CDR3 DNA, CDR3 protein. The D gene is left open where the match is weak. Size is omitted from some rows. Given values are once, few, many or a class for expanded clones.

>TRBJ1-2|few|TRBV7-9|TRBD1
TGTGCCAGCAGCTTAATGCGGACAGGGGGCGGTGGCTACACCTTC
CASSLMRTGGGGYTF
>TRBJ1-6|many|TRBV7-2|TRBD1
TGTGCCAGCACGACAGGGGTATATTCACCCCTCCACTTT
CASTTGVYSPLHF
>TRBJ2-7|-|TRBV12-3/TRBV12-4|TRBD1
TGTGCCAGCAGTCGTGGACAGGTGTCCGACGAGCAGTACTTC
CASSRGQVSDEQYF
>TRBJ2-3|few|TRBV7-9|-
TGTGCCAGCAGCCACGTCGCGGGGGCCATAGATACGCAGTATTTT
CASSHVAGAIDTQYF
>TRBJ2-7|few|TRBV2|TRBD2
TGTGCCAGCACTGGAGCGGGGTATGACGACGAGCAGTACTTC
CASTGAGYDDEQYF
>TRBJ1-1|-|TRBV20-1|TRBD1
TGCAGTGCGAGCCGGGACAGGGATGAAGCTTTCTTT
CSASRDRDEAFF
>TRBJ2-1|many|TRBV6-1|TRBD2
TGTGCCAGCAGTGAGAGTAGCGGGGGTCCGGATGAGCAGTTCTTC
CASSESSGGPDEQFF
>TRBJ2-2|few|TRBV4-1|TRBD2
TGCGCCAGCAGCCAAGATAACTGGCGGGGGGGCCGCACCGGGGAGCTGTTTTTT
CASSQDNWRGGRTGELFF
>TRBJ2-4|few|TRBV9|-
TGTGCCAGCAGCGTAGCATGGACAACGGGAAGAGCCAAAAACATTCAGTACTTC
CASSVAWTTGRAKNIQYF
>TRBJ1-6|-|TRBV21-1|-
TGTGCCAGCAGCAACGGGACAGGGCAGTCACCCCTCCACTTT
CASSNGTGQSPLHF
>TRBJ1-3|few|TRBV15|-
TGTGCCACCAGCAGAGATCGAATCGGAGGGGGAAACACCATATATTTT
CATSRDRIGGGNTIYF
>TRBJ2-3|-|TRBV29-1|-
TGCAGCGTTGTCAGCCTAGCGTCAGATACGCAGTATTTT
CSVVSLASDTQYF
>TRBJ2-7|many|TRBV4-3|-
TGCGCCAGCAGCCAAGATCGAATGGGGTCCTACGAGCAGTACTTC
CASSQDRMGSYEQYF
>TRBJ1-2|-|TRBV5-1|-
TGCGCCAGCAGCTTGGACGGCCAAGGCTACACCTTC
CASSLDGQGYTF
>TRBJ2-5|-|TRBV6-1|-
TGTGCCAGCAGTGAGTCCGGGTCGGGGACCCAGTACTTC
CASSESGSGTQYF
>TRBJ1-1|-|TRBV5-1|-
TGCGCCAGCAGCTTGGCTCCGGGAGGGAACACTGAAGCTTTCTTT
CASSLAPGGNTEAFF
>TRBJ1-2|few|TRBV7-9|-
TGTGCCAGCAGCTACCCTTCCGGGGGTGAGGTTGGCTACACCTTC
CASSYPSGGEVGYTF
>TRBJ1-1|-|TRBV25-1|-
TGTGCCAGCAGTGAATATGAGACCCAGGGCACTGAAGCTTTCTTT
CASSEYETQGTEAFF
>TRBJ2-2|-|TRBV9|TRBD2
TGTGCCAGCAGCGTAGGGCTAGCGGGGACCACCGGGGAGCTGTTTTTT
CASSVGLAGTTGELFF
>TRBJ2-7|few|TRBV7-9|TRBD1
TGTGCCAGCAGCTTTAGAGACAGGGCGTGGGAGCAGTACTTC
CASSFRDRAWEQYF
>TRBJ2-3|few|TRBV4-2|TRBD2
TGTGCCAGCAGCCAGGCTACTAGCGGGGGGACCACAGATACGCAGTATTTT
CASSQATSGGTTDTQYF
>TRBJ2-7|-|TRBV7-2|TRBD1
TGTGCCAGCAGCTTCACCGGGACAGCCTACGAGCAGTACTTC
CASSFTGTAYEQYF
>TRBJ2-2|-|TRBV7-2|TRBD2
TGTGCCAGCAGCCCGACTAGCGGCTTGAACACCGGGGAGCTGTTTTTT
CASSPTSGLNTGELFF
>TRBJ1-2|-|TRBV7-9|-
TGTGCCAGCAGTTTAGGGGAGGCTTATGGCTACACCTTC
CASSLGEAYGYTF
>TRBJ2-1|-|TRBV2|-
TGTGCCAGCAGTGATATACTGAGCTCCTACAATGAGCAGTTCTTC
CASSDILSSYNEQFF
>TRBJ2-1|few|TRBV18|-
TGTGCCAGCTCACCACCGGGGGACAATGAGCAGTTCTTC
CASSPPGDNEQFF
>TRBJ2-2|few|TRBV3-1|TRBD2
TGTGCCAGCAGCAATCCGTACGGGGGGGTAACCGGGGAGCTGTTTTTT
CASSNPYGGVTGELFF
>TRBJ2-1|few|TRBV10-1|TRBD1
TGCGCCAGCAGTGAGGGGACAGGGCAGTATCGATACAATGAGCAGTTCTTC
CASSEGTGQYRYNEQFF
>TRBJ1-1|few|TRBV11-2|-
TGTGCCAGCAGCTTAGTAGATGAGGGGTACACTGAAGCTTTCTTT
CASSLVDEGYTEAFF
>TRBJ1-3|-|TRBV14|-
TGTGCCAGCAAGTCCCTGGCCGGAAACACCATATATTTT
CASKSLAGNTIYF
>TRBJ2-2|-|TRBV7-3|-
TGTGCCAGCAGCTGGGATGACACCGGGGAGCTGTTTTTT
CASSWDDTGELFF
>TRBJ2-7|-|TRBV12-3/TRBV12-4|TRBD2
TGTGCCAGCAGTTTCGGGGGACTAGCGGGAGGACTCTCCTACGAGCAGTACTTC
CASSFGGLAGGLSYEQYF
>TRBJ2-5|-|TRBV7-6|-
TGTGCCAGCAGCTTAGACACCGCCGGAGGGGAGACCCAGTACTTC
CASSLDTAGGETQYF
>TRBJ2-3|-|TRBV4-1|-
TGCGCCAGCAGCCAAGGACAGTCAGGGGGCACAGATACGCAGTATTTT
CASSQGQSGGTDTQYF
>TRBJ2-3|-|TRBV7-9|-
TGTGCCAGCAGCCCGATTCTTGGGCTAGCTGGCACAGATACGCAGTATTTT
CASSPILGLAGTDTQYF
>TRBJ1-1|few|TRBV5-5|-
TGTGCCAGCAGCTTGCGGCCGGGAAGCGTAAACACTGAAGCTTTCTTT
CASSLRPGSVNTEAFF
>TRBJ2-1|-|TRBV7-9|TRBD1
TGTGCCAGCAGCTCACAGGGGGCGTCCAAGAATGAGCAGTTCTTC
CASSSQGASKNEQFF
>TRBJ2-3|many|TRBV12-3/TRBV12-4|-
TGTGCCAGCAGCCTCCATGGCGCCGACAGCACAGATACGCAGTATTTT
CASSLHGADSTDTQYF
>TRBJ1-2|few|TRBV29-1|-
TGCAGCGTTGATAAGGAAGCTAACTATGGCTACACCTTC
CSVDKEANYGYTF
>TRBJ1-2|few|TRBV6-5|-
TGTGCCAGCAGTTCGAGCCGTAACTATGGCTACACCTTC
CASSSSRNYGYTF
>TRBJ1-3|-|TRBV28|-
TGTGCCTCGCGAGGAGAAACCTCTGGAAACACCATATATTTT
CASRGETSGNTIYF
>TRBJ2-3|few|TRBV7-8|TRBD1
TGTGCCAGCAGCTTAGAGGGGGCAACCCAAGATACGCAGTATTTT
CASSLEGATQDTQYF
>TRBJ2-1|-|TRBV7-2|TRBD2
TGTGCCAGCAGCCCACTAGCGGGGGGACCCCCGTTCTTC
CASSPLAGGPPFF
>TRBJ1-5|few|TRBV5-1|TRBD1
TGCGCCAGCAGCTTGGCAGGGGGTTTGGGTCAGCCCCAGCATTTT
CASSLAGGLGQPQHF
>TRBJ2-3|-|TRBV24-1|TRBD2
TGTGCCACCAGTGACTGGACTAGCGGAGACAGCACAGATACGCAGTATTTT
CATSDWTSGDSTDTQYF
>TRBJ2-3|few|TRBV10-3|-
TGTGCCACCAAGAGCGGCGGGGGCCGGAGCACAGATACGCAGTATTTT
CATKSGGGRSTDTQYF
>TRBJ2-1|-|TRBV7-9|-
TGTGCCAGCAGCGCCCCCTGGGGGGAGCAGTTCTTC
CASSAPWGEQFF
>TRBJ1-1|-|TRBV4-3|-
TGCGCCAGCAGCCAAGACAGCATGAACACTGAAGCTTTCTTT
CASSQDSMNTEAFF
>TRBJ2-1|-|TRBV19|-
TGTGCCAGTAGTATAGGTTCTCAGGACAGATACTATTCCTACAATGAGCAGTTCTTC
CASSIGSQDRYYSYNEQFF
>TRBJ2-3|-|TRBV27|-
TGTGCCAGCCGGGCGGAGGTCGGCACAGATACGCAGTATTTT
CASRAEVGTDTQYF
>TRBJ2-5|many|TRBV7-8|TRBD1
TGTGCCAGCAGCTCAAGAGGACAGGGCCGGAGGGAAGAGACCCAGTACTTC
CASSSRGQGRREETQYF
>TRBJ2-1|few|TRBV10-2|-
TGCGCCAGCATGGATTCCTACAATGAGCAGTTCTTC
CASMDSYNEQFF
>TRBJ2-3|-|TRBV4-2|-
TGTGCCAGCAGCCAACACCGAGGCACGGCGCAGTATTTT
CASSQHRGTAQYF
>TRBJ2-5|-|TRBV9|-
TGTGCCAGCAGCCCCGGGAACCCCCTAGAGACCCAGTACTTC
CASSPGNPLETQYF
>TRBJ1-1|few|TRBV4-3|TRBD1
TGCGCCAGCAGCCAAGACCGGAAGACAGGGAGAAAGAACACTGAAGCTTTCTTT
CASSQDRKTGRKNTEAFF
>TRBJ1-2|-|TRBV27|-
TGTGCCAGCAGTTTTGGTGCCGACAGTCCCTATGGCTACACCTTC
CASSFGADSPYGYTF
>TRBJ2-5|many|TRBV10-1|TRBD2
TGCGCCAGCAGTGAGTCCCTAGCGGAGGAGACCCAGTACTTC
CASSESLAEETQYF